These 16 T cell receptor beta chains came from one sample sequenced in a study of T-cell reconstitution after alpha-beta-depleted transplantation in children. Unique molecular identifiers were used in preparing the TCRbeta library. Each CDR3 protein is one row after TCRdb ran MiXCR on the PCR reads. The table has 200,000 to 250,000 distinct CDR3 sequences, about 25% seen once. The specimen comprised PBMCs, sampled before TCRalphabeta/CD19-depleted stem cell transplant. These receptors were collected from a girl aged 2-10 years with Fanconi anemia, due to receive a stem cell transplant.

V gene TRBV6-1 combines with J gene TRBJ2-5; TRBD1 matches at 9 bases. Germline V gene data show CDR1 as MNHNS and CDR2 as SASEGT. CDR3 length: 14 residues. V lost 5 bases to trimming and J lost 5 bases; unmatched junction nucleotides: 6. The CDR3, as DNA: TGTGCCAGCAGTCAGGGACAGGGTATCGAGACCCAGTACTTC. It is translated as CASSQGQGIETQYF.

This clonotype was picked up many times. This chain uses TRBV29-1 with TRBJ2-1, with a weak D call TRBD2 (6 bases). Germline assignment: CDR1 SQVTM and CDR2 ANQGSEA. Trimming left V 6 bases short and J 3 bases short, with 9 bases between. The CDR3 totals 12 residues. CDR3 protein: CSVLTSYNEQFF. CDR3 bases: TGCAGCGTCTTGACTAGCTACAATGAGCAGTTCTTC.

The J gene is TRBJ2-7, the V gene TRBV20-1; a possible D gene is TRBD1 (6 bases). The CDR3 runs 13 residues. Germline V gene lookup returns CDR1 DFQATT and CDR2 SNEGSKA (reference sequence). With 3 bases removed from V and 3 bases from J, the gap between germline ends came to 12 bases. CDR3 residues: CSARSGTNYEQYF. For the CDR3, the DNA is TGCAGTGCTAGGTCAGGGACAAACTACGAGCAGTACTTC.

As regards this clonotype: This may be a read error, as it is one base from a much larger clone. The chain recombines TRBV6-1 with TRBJ1-1, with a weak D call TRBD1 (6 bases). Per germline, CDR1 MNHNS and CDR2 SASEGT. There are 13 residues in the CDR3. This CDR3 is CAGSEGGRTEAFF. CDR3 sequence (DNA): TGTGCCGGCAGTGAAGGGGGTCGGACTGAAGCTTTCTTT.

This clonotype came up a few times. The chain couples TRBV20-1 to TRBJ2-5; D is ambiguous. The CDR3 is made up of 11 amino acids. Trimming removed 3 bases at V and 6 bases at J, with 8 bases between. Germline V gives CDR1 DFQATT, CDR2 SNEGSKA (reference sequence). Here the CDR3 reads CSASFLQTQYF. Here the CDR3 DNA reads TGCAGTGCTAGCTTCCTCCAGACCCAGTACTTC.

The chain uses TRBV27 and TRBJ2-5; D tentatively fits TRBD1 or TRBD2 (5 bases each). The ends were cut back, 3 bases at V and 5 bases at J, with 10 bases in the middle. The CDR3 spans 13 residues. Germline V lookup: CDR1 MNHEY, CDR2 SMNVEV (reference sequence). The CDR3, as DNA: TGTGCCAGCAGTTTGAGGGGTTCGGAGACCCAGTACTTC. This translates into CASSLRGSETQYF.

This clonotype was counted many times. The CDR3, as DNA: TGCAGTGCTAGAGAAGGTCCCTATCAGCCCCAGCATTTT. It encodes CSAREGPYQPQHF. The V call is TRBV20-1, the J call TRBJ1-5; D uncertain. Germline V gene data show CDR1 as DFQATT and CDR2 as SNEGSKA (reference sequence). V was cut by 0 bases and J by 5 bases, with 8 bases left in between. The CDR3 is 13 residues long.

This clonotype was counted ten times or more. This chain uses TRBV20-1 with TRBJ1-4; TRBD1 is a possible D gene (6 bases). The CDR3 spans 15 residues. The germline CDR1 and CDR2 sequences are DFQATT and SNEGSKA (reference sequence). The V gene lost 1 base and the J gene lost 7 bases, with 16 bases spanning the gap. CDR3 sequence reads: CSARAVQGVSEKLFF. In nucleotides, the CDR3 is TGCAGTGCTAGAGCGGTACAGGGCGTCAGTGAAAAACTGTTTTTT.

In this sample, this clonotype turned up many times. This chain joins TRBV29-1 and TRBJ2-1; 8 nucleotides align to TRBD2. Germline V gene data show CDR1 as SQVTM and CDR2 as ANQGSEA. CDR3 size: 14 residues. Unmatched junction bases numbered 6, after V lost 1 base and J lost 7 bases. CDR3 nucleotide sequence: TGCAGCGTTGAAGTAGCGGGAAGAAGGAATGAGCAGTTCTTC. It is translated as CSVEVAGRRNEQFF.

Turning to this clonotype: In this CDR3 the conserved last residue, phenylalanine or tryptophan, is missing, so a read error is likely. It is unclear where the CDR3 begins or ends on the DNA, so no DNA is shown, and the CDR3 is as TCRdb lists it. The V gene is TRBV20-1, the J gene TRBJ2-7; the table gives TRBD2 as D, unverified against the DNA. Per germline, CDR1 DFQATT and CDR2 SNEGSKA (reference sequence). The CDR3 spans 8 residues, counting both ends. This CDR3 is CSATPSQI.

Details on this clonotype: This may stem from a read error, because a much larger clone lies one nucleotide away. The CDR3 here is CASGSQGSIGYTF. The CDR3 DNA follows: TGTGCCAGCGGATCTCAGGGGAGCATCGGCTACACCTTC. V usage is TRBV6-1 and J usage is TRBJ1-2, with a weak D call TRBD1 (6 bases). CDR1 MNHNS and CDR2 SASEGT come from the germline V gene. This CDR3 spans 13 amino acids. Trimming shortened V by 8 bases and J by 8 bases, and 18 bases separated the two germline ends.

The CDR3 bases are TGTGCCAGCAGTGAAAGGGGACTTCCTAGCACAGATACGCAGTATTTT. It translates to CASSERGLPSTDTQYF. The V gene is TRBV12-3 or TRBV12-4, the J gene TRBJ2-3; a possible D gene is TRBD2 (6 bases). The CDR3 has 16 amino acids. Trimming cost V 5 bases and J 0 bases, with 15 bases left between them.

The chain is built from TRBV20-1 and TRBJ2-1; D is unresolved. Between the trimmed V and J ends, which lost 0 bases and 0 bases, there was a span of 15 bases. CDR1 is DFQATT, CDR2 SNEGSKA, per germline (reference sequence). CDR3 length: 17 residues. The CDR3 region is CSARDIHTVPSYNEQFF. DNA of the CDR3: TGCAGTGCTAGAGATATCCATACGGTGCCCTCCTACAATGAGCAGTTCTTC.

This clonotype occurred many times. This rearrangement joins TRBV5-1 to TRBJ2-1, with 8 bases fitting TRBD2. The CDR3 contains 15 residues. CDR1 and CDR2 from the germline V gene are SGHRS and YFSETQ. The V segment lost 1 base and the J segment 3 bases; nucleotides outside the gene matches: 3. The CDR3 loop is CASSLRSGSYNEQFF. CDR3 DNA: TGCGCCAGCAGCTTGAGGAGCGGGAGCTACAATGAGCAGTTCTTC.

The chain employs TRBV20-1 and TRBJ2-2; D remains ambiguous. Trimming took 1 base from V and 7 from J, leaving 10 bases between them. The CDR3 spans 13 residues. Germline V gives CDR1 DFQATT, CDR2 SNEGSKA (reference sequence). The DNA of the CDR3 is TGCAGTGCTAGAGTCGCGTCGATCGGGGAGCTGTTTTTT. Its protein product is CSARVASIGELFF.

V and J are TRBV25-1 and TRBJ2-2; 9 bases map to TRBD1. V gave up 6 bases and J gave up 0 bases; unmatched junction bases: 5. CDR1 and CDR2 from the germline V gene are MGHDK and SYGVNS. The CDR3 spans 16 residues. DNA for the CDR3: TGTGCCAGCAGAGCGAGACAGGGGGCGAACACCGGGGAGCTGTTTTTT. This codes for CASRARQGANTGELFF.